This is a list of T cell receptor beta chains from one sample in a study of post-analysis software for immune sequencing data. TCRdb analysed the PCR reads with MiXCR anew, one entry per CDR3 protein. Of about 540,000 distinct CDR3 sequences in the sample, roughly 34% were seen once. The specimen was blood. These receptors were taken from a girl aged 2-17 years with multiple sclerosis. Each CDR3 is given with its conserved first and last residue. A D gene is named only where the DNA matches it firmly. Size is omitted from some rows. Given values are once, few, many or a class for expanded clones.

>.|few|TRBV20-1|TRBJ1-1|14
CSAGGQFRNTEAFF
TGCAGTGCTGGAGGACAGTTTAGGAACACTGAAGCTTTCTTT
>.|.|TRBV5-6|TRBJ2-3|13
CASSTEGPDTQYF
TGTGCCAGCAGCACTGAGGGTCCAGATACGCAGTATTTT
>TRBD1|.|TRBV6-2/TRBV6-3|TRBJ2-7|13
CASSQGQRREQYF
TGTGCCAGCAGTCAGGGACAGCGTCGGGAGCAGTACTTC
>.|.|TRBV5-1|TRBJ2-2|16
CASSPRGGENTGELFF
TGCGCCAGCAGCCCCAGGGGCGGGGAGAACACCGGGGAGCTGTTTTTT
>.|.|TRBV5-5|TRBJ2-3|14
CASSSPGASDTQYF
TGTGCCAGCAGCTCCCCGGGGGCTAGCGATACGCAGTATTTT
>TRBD1|few|TRBV4-1|TRBJ1-2|11
CASSQTGLYTF
TGCGCCAGCAGCCAGACAGGGCTTTACACCTTC
>.|.|TRBV3-1|TRBJ1-2|14
CASSQVSGNYGYTF
TGTGCCAGCAGCCAAGTCAGTGGGAACTATGGCTACACCTTC
>TRBD2|.|TRBV20-1|TRBJ2-2|14
CSARSSGNTGELFF
TGCAGTGCTAGATCTAGCGGGAACACCGGGGAGCTGTTTTTT
>.|.|TRBV9|TRBJ2-3|14
CASSPRGLLWEQYF
TGTGCCAGCAGCCCGCGGGGCCTCCTGTGGGAGCAGTATTTT
>TRBD1|.|TRBV7-9|TRBJ2-4|19
CASSSGQGALPLAKNIQYF
TGTGCCAGCAGCTCAGGACAGGGGGCTCTACCTCTAGCCAAAAACATTCAGTACTTC
>.|.|TRBV4-1|TRBJ2-1|17
CASSQDSSGPPYNEQFF
TGCGCCAGCAGCCAAGATTCGTCGGGACCCCCCTACAATGAGCAGTTCTTC
>.|many|TRBV3-1|TRBJ2-7|12
CASSQDGYEQYF
TGTGCCAGCAGCCAAGATGGCTACGAGCAGTACTTC
>TRBD2|few|TRBV7-3|TRBJ2-5|15
CASSLTGTKEETQYF
TGTGCCAGCAGCTTAACCGGGACTAAAGAAGAGACCCAGTACTTC
>.|.|TRBV25-1|TRBJ1-5|13
CASSDGNNQPQHF
TGTGCCAGCAGTGATGGGAACAATCAGCCCCAGCATTTT
>.|.|TRBV6-6|TRBJ2-5|15
CASSYGGRRRETQYF
TGTGCCAGCAGTTACGGGGGAAGGCGCCGGGAGACCCAGTACTTC
>.|once|TRBV10-3|TRBJ1-1|13
CAIRDPGWTEAFF
TGTGCCATCAGAGATCCAGGGTGGACTGAAGCTTTCTTT
>.|.|TRBV10-3|TRBJ2-2|12
CAISVTPGELFF
TGTGCCATCAGTGTGACCCCCGGGGAGCTGTTTTTT
>.|.|TRBV20-1|TRBJ2-7|14
CSARARGPSYEQYF
TGCAGTGCTAGAGCCAGGGGTCCCTCCTACGAGCAGTACTTC
>.|.|TRBV28|TRBJ2-1|17
CASSLSLSPSSYNEQFF
TGTGCCAGCAGTTTATCCCTCAGCCCGAGCTCCTACAATGAGCAGTTCTTC
>.|.|TRBV9|TRBJ1-1|15
CASSATTVSDTEAFF
TGTGCCAGCAGCGCCACTACAGTGTCGGACACTGAAGCTTTCTTT
>.|.|TRBV20-1|TRBJ2-7|12
CSAEGHPYKQYF
TGCAGTGCTGAAGGACATCCCTACAAGCAGTACTTC
>.|.|TRBV20-1|TRBJ1-1|11
CSAIGDTEAFF
TGCAGTGCAATTGGAGACACTGAAGCTTTCTTT
>TRBD2|few|TRBV11-2|TRBJ2-7|15
CASSLGGLGRYEQYF
TGTGCCAGCAGCTTAGGCGGACTAGGGCGGTACGAGCAGTACTTC
>TRBD1|.|TRBV12-3/TRBV12-4|TRBJ2-6|17
CASSHGTGMAGANVLTF
TGTGCCAGCAGTCACGGGACAGGGATGGCTGGGGCCAACGTCCTGACTTTC
>TRBD1|few|TRBV20-1|TRBJ1-4|14
CSARLTGDNEKLFF
TGCAGTGCTAGACTGACAGGGGATAATGAAAAACTGTTTTTT
>.|.|TRBV2|TRBJ2-5|15
CASSVDGGARETQYF
TGTGCCAGCAGTGTAGACGGAGGGGCGCGAGAGACCCAGTACTTC
>.|few|TRBV15|TRBJ2-3|14
CATSRDWGIDTQYF
TGTGCCACCAGCAGAGATTGGGGAATAGATACGCAGTATTTT
>.|few|TRBV9|TRBJ2-3|15
CASSVAVGSTDTQYF
TGTGCCAGCAGCGTAGCTGTGGGGAGCACAGATACGCAGTATTTT
>TRBD1|few|TRBV12-3/TRBV12-4|TRBJ2-1|15
CASRDEGTASNEQFF
TGTGCCAGCAGGGATGAGGGGACAGCAAGCAATGAGCAGTTCTTC
>.|few|TRBV19|TRBJ2-5|17
CASSSPPGTAYQETQYF
TGTGCCAGTAGTTCTCCACCCGGGACTGCTTACCAAGAGACCCAGTACTTC
>TRBD1|few|TRBV20-1|TRBJ1-2|16
CSAGKGQGPANYGYTF
TGCAGTGCCGGCAAGGGACAGGGCCCAGCTAACTATGGCTACACCTTC
>TRBD1|.|TRBV24-1|TRBJ2-3|16
CATSDPGQGSGDTQYF
TGTGCCACCAGTGACCCTGGACAGGGCTCTGGGGATACGCAGTATTTT
>.|.|TRBV5-1|TRBJ2-5|15
CASSPDGRIQETQYF
TGCGCCAGCAGCCCGGATGGGCGAATCCAAGAGACCCAGTACTTC
>.|.|TRBV4-1|TRBJ2-3|16
CASSGRGLRSPDTQYF
TGCGCCAGCAGCGGGCGGGGGCTCCGGAGTCCAGATACGCAGTATTTT
>TRBD1|.|TRBV20-1|TRBJ2-5|14
CSADPGTAQETQYF
TGCAGTGCCGATCCCGGGACAGCTCAAGAGACCCAGTACTTC
>.|few|TRBV2|TRBJ2-7|14
CASSVFRPNYEQYF
TGTGCCAGCAGTGTTTTCCGCCCTAACTACGAGCAGTACTTC
>.|few|TRBV28|TRBJ2-3|16
CASSFRWQGIEDTQYF
TGTGCCAGCAGTTTTAGATGGCAGGGAATAGAGGATACGCAGTATTTT
>TRBD2|once|TRBV4-2|TRBJ2-1|16
CASSQAGLGGRNEQFF
TGTGCCAGCAGCCAAGCGGGACTAGGGGGTCGGAATGAGCAGTTCTTC
>TRBD1|few|TRBV10-3|TRBJ2-1|15
CAISDPRDRGNEQFF
TGTGCCATCAGTGACCCCAGGGACAGGGGAAATGAGCAGTTCTTC
>TRBD2|few|TRBV6-1|TRBJ2-5|17
CASSETGLAGFQETQYF
TGTGCCAGCAGTGAAACGGGACTAGCGGGTTTCCAAGAGACCCAGTACTTC
>TRBD1|.|TRBV5-1|TRBJ2-2|15
CASSFGQGTTGELFF
TGCGCCAGCAGCTTCGGACAGGGGACCACCGGGGAGCTGTTTTTT
>.|.|TRBV11-1|TRBJ1-6|15
CASSLAARHNSPLHF
TGTGCCAGCAGCTTAGCGGCCAGACATAATTCACCCCTCCACTTT
>.|.|TRBV29-1|TRBJ2-5|12
CSTQRYQETQYF
TGCAGCACCCAGAGGTACCAAGAGACCCAGTACTTC
>.|.|TRBV7-9|TRBJ2-5|14
CASSRVQIQETQYF
TGTGCCAGCAGCCGAGTTCAGATCCAAGAGACCCAGTACTTC
>.|.|TRBV13|TRBJ2-1|14
CASRLAGSNNEQFF
TGTGCCAGCCGTCTCGCAGGGTCTAATAATGAGCAGTTCTTC
>TRBD1|many|TRBV6-6|TRBJ2-1|12
CASSNRGRGQFF
TGTGCCAGCAGCAACAGGGGGCGCGGGCAGTTCTTC
>.|few|TRBV3-1|TRBJ1-2|14
CASSQDLKPYGYTF
TGTGCCAGCAGCCAAGATCTCAAGCCCTATGGCTACACCTTC
>.|few|TRBV5-1|TRBJ2-7|15
CASSPWTVSSYEQYF
TGCGCCAGCAGCCCATGGACAGTGAGCTCCTACGAGCAGTACTTC
>.|.|TRBV5-1|TRBJ2-3|14
CASSGTAGTDTQYF
TGCGCCAGCAGCGGGACCGCTGGCACAGATACGCAGTATTTT
>.|few|TRBV3-1|TRBJ1-2|15
CASSPGAGVGYGYTF
TGTGCCAGCAGCCCAGGTGCGGGGGTAGGATATGGCTACACCTTC